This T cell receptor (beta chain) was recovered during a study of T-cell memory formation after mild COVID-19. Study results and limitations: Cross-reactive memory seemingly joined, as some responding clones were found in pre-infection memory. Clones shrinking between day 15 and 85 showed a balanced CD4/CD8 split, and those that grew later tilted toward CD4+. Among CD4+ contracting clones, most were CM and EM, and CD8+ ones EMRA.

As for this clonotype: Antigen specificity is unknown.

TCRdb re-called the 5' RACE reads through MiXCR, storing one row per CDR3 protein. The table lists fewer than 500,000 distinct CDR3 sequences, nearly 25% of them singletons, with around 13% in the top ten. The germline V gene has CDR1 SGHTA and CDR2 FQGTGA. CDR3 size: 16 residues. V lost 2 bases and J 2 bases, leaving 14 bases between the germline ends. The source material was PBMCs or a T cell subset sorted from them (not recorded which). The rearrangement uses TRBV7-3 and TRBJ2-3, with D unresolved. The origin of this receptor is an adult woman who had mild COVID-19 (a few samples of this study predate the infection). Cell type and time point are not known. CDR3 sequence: CASSLDPRGYTDTQYF. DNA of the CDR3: TGTGCCAGCAGCTTAGACCCCCGCGGTTACACAGATACGCAGTATTTT.